This TCR beta chain originates from a study of blood T cell repertoires in COVID-19. Germline CDR1 and CDR2: LNHDA and SQIVND (reference sequence). This CDR3 contains 13 residues. Trimming took 5 bases from V and 2 from J, leaving 7 bases between them. Using immunoSEQ multiplex PCR, the repertoire was profiled, and TCRdb retains in-frame clones only, with some absent. The sample holds 350,000 or so clones, roughly 86% seen once. Participant ages covered about 18 to 100 years across 24 US areas. Participants' reported clinical history set cohort assignment. Individuals in the exposed group had encountered a COVID-19 case within 2 weeks preceding study entry. This clone was found once.

The TCR originated in a woman under 40 who had been exposed to COVID-19. The V gene is TRBV19, the J gene TRBJ1-3; unclear D gene. Input material: PBMCs or T cells enriched from blood (not recorded which). CDR3 sequence: CASSYGAGNTIYF. CDR3 DNA: TGTGCCAGTAGTTACGGGGCTGGAAACACCATATATTTT. The full variable domain, completed using reference TRBV19 and TRBJ1-3, is DGGITQSPKYLFRKEGQNVTLSCEQNLNHDAMYWYRQDPGQGLRLIYYSQIVNDFQKGDIAEGYSVSREKKESFPLTVTSAQKNPTAFYLCASSYGAGNTIYFGEGSWLTVV.